Following are 30 T cell receptor beta chains from one sample sequenced in a study of T cell responses to AZD1222 COVID-19 vaccine. TCRdb keeps only in-frame clones here, not all; method: immunoSEQ multiplex PCR. The profile shows about 100,000 clones, more than 90% of them singletons. The material sequenced was peripheral blood, taken on day 0 of AZD1222 vaccination. Every receptor here comes from an adult in good health.

The V gene is TRBV11-3, the J gene TRBJ2-5; TRBD1 is a possible D gene (6 bases). The germline gives CDR1 SGHNT, CDR2 YENEEA. This CDR3 spans 13 amino acids. With 3 bases removed from V and 6 bases from J, the gap between germline ends came to 11 bases. CDR3 loop: CASSFNRVQTQYF. In DNA, the CDR3 is TGTGCCAGCAGCTTCAACAGGGTACAGACCCAGTACTTC. Full variable domain (rest looked up from reference TRBV11-3 and TRBJ2-5): EAGVVQSPRYKIIEKKQPVAFWCNPISGHNTLYWYLQNLGQGPELLIRYENEEAVDDSQLPKDRFSAERLKGVDSTLKIQPAELGDSAVYLCASSFNRVQTQYFGPGTRLLVL.

The genes are TRBV28 and TRBJ1-2; D not certain. V lost 6 bases and J lost 6, with 14 bases in between. The CDR3 is 13 residues long. Per germline, CDR1 MDHEN and CDR2 SYDVKM. CDR3 DNA sequence: TGTGCCAGCAGGAGTGGCCCGAGGGATGGCTACACCTTC. Translated, it gives CASRSGPRDGYTF.

This chain links TRBV5-1 with TRBJ1-2; 9 positions agree with TRBD1. The length of the CDR3 is 14 residues. CDR1 and CDR2 from the germline V gene are SGHRS and YFSETQ. The V segment lost 3 bases and the J segment 4 bases; nucleotides outside the gene matches: 4. The CDR3 DNA reads as TGCGCCAGCAGCTCGGGACAGGGAGGCTATGGCTACACCTTC. Its translation is CASSSGQGGYGYTF.

The J gene is TRBJ1-4, the V gene TRBV7-2, with D possibly TRBD1 on 5 matching bases. This CDR3 is built from 15 residues. The germline gives CDR1 SGHTA, CDR2 FQGNSA. With 5 bases removed from V and 8 bases from J, the gap between germline ends came to 18 bases. This CDR3 is CASSTSGALGEKLFF. The DNA of the CDR3 is TGTGCCAGCAGCACTTCCGGGGCCCTTGGGGAAAAACTGTTTTTT.

The chain couples TRBV9 to TRBJ2-2, with 12 bases fitting TRBD2. The ends lost 2 bases at V and 1 base at J; junction bases unmatched: 3. Per germline, CDR1 SGDLS and CDR2 YYNGEE. This CDR3 contains 17 residues. CDR3 DNA sequence: TGTGCCAGCAGCGTGGGACTAGCGGGCGTGAACACCGGGGAGCTGTTTTTT. It codes for CASSVGLAGVNTGELFF.

The chain has TRBV7-9 and TRBJ1-3; unclear D gene. CDR3 length: 15 residues. V gave up 2 bases and J gave up 0 bases, with 8 bases separating them. Germline V lookup: CDR1 SEHNR, CDR2 FQNEAQ (reference sequence). CDR3 DNA sequence: TGTGCCAGCAGCTTATTGGCCGCCTCTGGAAACACCATATATTTT. Translating gives CASSLLAASGNTIYF. Complete variable domain (other parts from reference TRBV7-9 and TRBJ1-3): DTGVSQNPRHKITKRGQNVTFRCDPISEHNRLYWYRQTLGQGPEFLTYFQNEAQLEKSRLLSDRFSAERPKGSFSTLEIQRTEQGDSAMYLCASSLLAASGNTIYFGEGSWLTVV.

The chain combines TRBV30 with TRBJ1-3; D ambiguous. The CDR3 runs 14 residues. The germline gives CDR1 GTSNPN, CDR2 SVGIG (reference sequence). Trimming removed 2 bases from V and 4 bases from J, with 12 bases in between. CDR3 region: CAWSSGNAGNTIYF. In DNA, the CDR3 is TGTGCCTGGAGTTCCGGGAACGCCGGAAACACCATATATTTT. Based on the CDR3 plus reference TRBV30 and TRBJ1-3, the full variable domain is SQTIHQWPATLVQPVGSPLSLECTVEGTSNPNLYWYRQAAGRGLQLLFYSVGIGQISSEVPQNLSASRPQDRQFILSSKKLLLSDSGFYLCAWSSGNAGNTIYFGEGSWLTVV.

The sample holds a few counts of this clone. The chain employs TRBV27 and TRBJ2-7, with D possibly called TRBD1 or TRBD2 (6 bases each). The CDR3 is 13 residues long. Trimming removed 3 bases from V and 7 bases from J, with 13 bases in between. CDR1 and CDR2 from the germline V gene are MNHEY and SMNVEV (reference sequence). CDR3 region: CASSLRQAGEQYF. Here the CDR3 DNA reads TGTGCCAGCAGTTTGCGACAGGCGGGGGAGCAGTACTTC.

V gene TRBV11-2 combines with J gene TRBJ2-2, with 12 positions matching TRBD2. The CDR3 spans 16 residues. CDR1 and CDR2 from the germline V gene are SGHAT and FQNNGV. Trimming at V came to 1 base and at J to 5 bases, leaving 2 bases not matched to a gene. The CDR3 bases are TGTGCCAGCAGCTTAGGACTAGCGGGAGTTACCGGGGAGCTGTTTTTT. Translating it yields CASSLGLAGVTGELFF. The whole variable domain, filled in from reference TRBV11-2 and TRBJ2-2, reads EAGVAQSPRYKIIEKRQSVAFWCNPISGHATLYWYQQILGQGPKLLIQFQNNGVVDDSQLPKDRFSAERLKGVDSTLKIQPAKLEDSAVYLCASSLGLAGVTGELFFGEGSRLTVL.

This clone was observed a few times. The chain employs TRBV7-2 and TRBJ1-5; D gene uncertain. Per germline, CDR1 SGHTA and CDR2 FQGNSA. The CDR3 is 13 amino acids. V was clipped by 1 base and J by 9 bases, with 10 bases between them. CDR3 amino acids: CASSLDFDGPQHF. CDR3 sequence (DNA): TGTGCCAGCAGCTTAGATTTCGATGGGCCCCAGCATTTT.

V usage is TRBV20-1 and J usage is TRBJ1-5; D ambiguous. CDR1 is DFQATT and CDR2 is SNEGSKA in the germline V gene (reference sequence). V was clipped by 3 bases and J by 7 bases, with 13 bases between them. CDR3 size: 13 residues. This chain's CDR3 is CSASPGFDQPQHF. The CDR3, as DNA: TGCAGTGCTAGTCCCGGGTTCGACCAGCCCCAGCATTTT.

V gene TRBV29-1 combines with J gene TRBJ1-2, with TRBD1 as a possible D gene (5 bases). Deletions cut 0 bases from V and 4 bases from J, with 12 bases between. CDR3 length: 14 amino acids. Germline CDR1 SQVTM, CDR2 ANQGSEA. The CDR3 coding sequence is TGCAGCGTTGAAGACTTCAGGGTCGGCTATGGCTACACCTTC. Protein sequence: CSVEDFRVGYGYTF.

This chain joins TRBV6-5 and TRBJ1-1; D is perhaps TRBD1 (6 bases). CDR3 size: 14 residues. From germline, CDR1 is MNHEY and CDR2 SVGAGI. V was clipped by 6 bases and J by 1 base, with 12 bases between them. CDR3 nucleotide sequence: TGTGCCAGCAGATCTGACAGGCCGAACACTGAAGCTTTCTTT. Its protein is CASRSDRPNTEAFF.

The genes are TRBV7-6 and TRBJ1-2, with 7 bases fitting TRBD1. Germline V lookup: CDR1 SGHVS, CDR2 FNYEAQ. The CDR3 has 16 residues. V shed 5 bases, J shed 2 bases, and the junction held 11 bases outside the gene matches. The CDR3 protein is CASSKMGGGSNYGYTF. The CDR3 DNA is TGTGCCAGCAGCAAAATGGGAGGGGGCTCGAACTATGGCTACACCTTC.

The V and J genes are TRBV14 and TRBJ2-7; D tentatively reads TRBD1 or TRBD2 (5 bases each). The germline CDR1 and CDR2 sequences are SGHDN and FVKESK. The CDR3 is 13 amino acids. V was shortened by 4 bases and J by 4 bases, with 11 bases between the two germline ends. CDR3 nucleotides: TGTGCCAGCAGCCCGTGGGGGAGTTACGAGCAGTACTTC. This gives the protein CASSPWGSYEQYF.

The chain uses TRBV2 and TRBJ2-3; unclear D gene. The CDR3 covers 17 residues. The germline gives CDR1 SNHLY, CDR2 FYNNEI. Trimming removed 2 bases at V and 0 bases at J, with 15 bases between. This chain's CDR3 is CASSELEAVFSTDTQYF. The CDR3 DNA is TGTGCCAGCAGTGAACTTGAGGCTGTGTTTAGCACAGATACGCAGTATTTT.

The CDR3 bases are TGTGCCAGTAGTATAAACAGGGACGATGAGCAGTTCTTC. Residues: CASSINRDDEQFF. This chain uses TRBV19 with TRBJ2-1, with D perhaps matching TRBD1 (6 bases). Trimming stripped 2 bases from V and 8 bases from J, with 10 bases between. The germline CDR1 and CDR2 sequences are LNHDA and SQIVND (reference sequence). The CDR3 is made up of 13 amino acids.

About this clone itself: Germline and junction disagree at one end, which may indicate a read error. The CDR3 region has the DNA TGTGCCAGCATTGAACGTAGACAGGGGAGCGGGGAGCTGTTTTTT. Protein: CASIERRQGSGELFF. The rearrangement joins TRBV2 to TRBJ2-2; 8 bases line up with TRBD1. The CDR3 covers 15 residues. Germline V gives CDR1 SNHLY, CDR2 FYNNEI.

This chain connects TRBV7-3 to TRBJ2-1; 8 bases line up with TRBD2. Trimming at V came to 5 bases and at J to 0 bases, leaving 9 bases not matched to a gene. The germline V gene has CDR1 SGHTA and CDR2 FQGTGA. This CDR3 has 17 amino acids. The CDR3 nucleotides read TGTGCCAGCAGCCCCAAACAGCGGGGGACCTCCTACAATGAGCAGTTCTTC. Protein sequence: CASSPKQRGTSYNEQFF.

The V and J genes are TRBV7-9 and TRBJ2-7, with TRBD1 as a possible D gene (6 bases). The CDR3 totals 11 residues. The germline V and J ends were trimmed by 3 bases and 7 bases, with 7 bases remaining between them. Germline V CDR1 and CDR2: SEHNR, FQNEAQ (reference sequence). The DNA of the CDR3 is TGTGCCAGCAGCTTCGGACAGGAGCAGTACTTC. The encoded protein is CASSFGQEQYF. Filled out from reference TRBV7-9 and TRBJ2-7, the complete variable domain reads DTGVSQNPRHKITKRGQNVTFRCDPISEHNRLYWYRQTLGQGPEFLTYFQNEAQLEKSRLLSDRFSAERPKGSFSTLEIQRTEQGDSAMYLCASSFGQEQYFGPGTRLTVT.

The CDR3 here is CASSPRTGYGEQYF. CDR3 nucleotides: TGTGCCAGCAGCCCTCGGACAGGTTATGGCGAGCAGTACTTC. The V call is TRBV7-9, the J call TRBJ2-7, with TRBD1 matching 7 bases. The CDR3 has 14 residues. With V trimmed by 5 bases and J by 6 bases, 10 bases remained unmatched. Germline values: CDR1 SEHNR, CDR2 FQNEAQ (reference sequence).

The V and J genes are TRBV6-5 and TRBJ1-2; no clear D. CDR1 is MNHEY, CDR2 SVGAGI, per germline. V was clipped by 4 bases and J by 2 bases, with 5 bases between them. This CDR3 contains 12 residues. The CDR3 nucleotides are TGTGCCAGCAGTTTCCAGAACTATGGCTACACCTTC. Translation: CASSFQNYGYTF.

The V gene is TRBV6-5, the J gene TRBJ1-1; TRBD1 matches at 10 bases. V dropped 6 bases and J dropped 7; count of bases not matched to a gene: 8. Germline V gene lookup returns CDR1 MNHEY and CDR2 SVGAGI. The CDR3 spans 14 residues. The CDR3 here is CASRYPGTGVEAFF. CDR3 DNA: TGTGCCAGCAGATACCCCGGGACAGGGGTTGAAGCTTTCTTT.

This clone has just one count. The V call is TRBV7-2, the J call TRBJ1-5; D may be TRBD1 (5 bases). The germline V and J ends were trimmed by 1 base and 9 bases, with 13 bases remaining between them. The CDR3 has 14 amino acids. The germline V gene has CDR1 SGHTA and CDR2 FQGNSA. CDR3 DNA: TGTGCCAGCAGCTTAGTGGGGGGGGGTTGGCCCCAGCATTTT. This gives the protein CASSLVGGGWPQHF.

V and J are TRBV14 and TRBJ2-5; 10 bases are shared with TRBD1. The length of the CDR3 is 16 residues. Germline CDR1 SGHDN, CDR2 FVKESK. With 5 bases clipped from V and 4 bases from J, the junction kept 10 bases outside the gene matches. CDR3 residues: CASSSGTGEEGETQYF. In nucleotides, the CDR3 is TGTGCCAGCAGCTCCGGGACAGGGGAGGAGGGAGAGACCCAGTACTTC. Full variable domain (rest looked up from reference TRBV14 and TRBJ2-5): EAGVTQFPSHSVIEKGQTVTLRCDPISGHDNLYWYRRVMGKEIKFLLHFVKESKQDESGMPNNRFLAERTGGTYSTLKVQPAELEDSGVYFCASSSGTGEEGETQYFGPGTRLLVL.

This clone was recorded a few times. The genes are TRBV5-1 and TRBJ2-7; D ambiguous. The V gene's germline CDR1 is SGHRS and CDR2 YFSETQ. The CDR3 sequence is 13 residues long. Deletions cut 2 bases from V and 0 bases from J, with 6 bases between. CDR3 loop: CASSFGSSYEQYF. The CDR3 region has the DNA TGCGCCAGCAGCTTCGGCAGCTCCTACGAGCAGTACTTC.

The rearrangement joins TRBV20-1 to TRBJ1-5; D uncertain. CDR1 and CDR2 from the germline V gene are DFQATT and SNEGSKA (reference sequence). The CDR3 is 12 residues long. V lost 3 bases, J lost 3 bases, and 6 bases lay in between. CDR3 DNA: TGCAGTGCTAGTATTACCAATCAGCCCCAGCATTTT. It is translated as CSASITNQPQHF.

The chain employs TRBV11-3 and TRBJ2-1; tentatively, D is TRBD2 (6 bases). Deletions cut 0 bases from V and 5 bases from J, with 14 bases between. The CDR3 extends over 16 amino acids. Germline V gene sequence: CDR1 SGHNT, CDR2 YENEEA. The CDR3 reads CASSLDGGRSDNEQFF. DNA of the CDR3: TGTGCCAGCAGCTTAGACGGAGGGAGGTCGGACAATGAGCAGTTCTTC. The variable domain in full, with the rest retrieved from reference TRBV11-3 and TRBJ2-1, is EAGVVQSPRYKIIEKKQPVAFWCNPISGHNTLYWYLQNLGQGPELLIRYENEEAVDDSQLPKDRFSAERLKGVDSTLKIQPAELGDSAVYLCASSLDGGRSDNEQFFGPGTRLTVL.

V and J are TRBV28 and TRBJ1-6, with D possibly matching TRBD1 (5 bases). The CDR3 covers 18 residues. CDR1 MDHEN and CDR2 SYDVKM come from the germline V gene. V was cut by 4 bases and J by 0 bases, with 16 bases left in between. Here the CDR3 reads CASSYTQGPSSYNSPLHF. The CDR3 bases are TGTGCCAGCAGTTATACCCAGGGCCCGAGCTCCTATAATTCACCCCTCCACTTT. Based on the CDR3 plus reference TRBV28 and TRBJ1-6, the full variable domain is DVKVTQSSRYLVKRTGEKVFLECVQDMDHENMFWYRQDPGLGLRLIYFSYDVKMKEKGDIPEGYSVSREKKERFSLILESASTNQTSMYLCASSYTQGPSSYNSPLHFGNGTRLTVT.

The genes are TRBV21-1 and TRBJ2-7. TRBV21-1 is a known pseudogene. The CDR3 totals 13 residues. CDR3 nucleotides: TGTGCCAGCAGCACAAAGGTAGACTACGAGCAGTACTTC. It codes for CASSTKVDYEQYF.